The clone carrying this T cell receptor beta chain was recorded a few times. Each CDR3 protein is one row after TCRdb ran MiXCR on the 5' RACE reads. The sample contains under 45,000 distinct CDR3 sequences, 22% of which appear only once. Cells sorted as Tregs were CD4+, CD25+ and CD127-/low. CDR1 is MDHEN and CDR2 is SYDVKM in the germline V gene. Trimming cost V 5 bases and J 0 bases; bases outside gene matches: 5. The CDR3 has 16 amino acids. The chain is built from TRBV28 and TRBJ2-1; the match to TRBD2 covers 9 bases. The material sequenced was Tregs sorted from blood. The sequence derives from a female donor with breast cancer. The CDR3 DNA sequence: TGTGCCAGCAGTACTTTAGCGGGAGCCTCCTACAATGAGCAGTTCTTC. Its protein product is CASSTLAGASYNEQFF.